This T cell receptor (beta chain) was sequenced during a study of cytotoxic CD8 clonotypes in ibrutinib-treated CLL. Study as a whole: Partial responders approximately 24, complete 2; roughly 12 progressed and 14 stayed in remission by median around 71 months.

T cells were sequenced at a targeted depth of 1 in 200,000 to 1 in 1 million. Measured with immunoSEQ multiplex PCR; TCRdb has only the in-frame clones, and not every one. This sample carries 45,000 to 60,000 clones, roughly three fifths of them seen once, and the ten largest clones take about 20%. On this clone itself: Its antigen is not identified.

Germline assignment: CDR1 MNHEY and CDR2 SMNVEV (reference sequence). V shed 4 bases and J 2 bases; nucleotides not matched to a gene: 4. The CDR3 sequence is 15 residues long. Study results and limitations: Clonality showed a rise at ibrutinib response that reversed toward baseline at progression. Baseline levels of clonality went above those of age-matched healthy donors and moved with circulating CD8+ T-cell counts.

This sequence was found in a human donor with chronic lymphocytic leukemia. This chain links TRBV27 with TRBJ2-3; 9 nucleotides line up with TRBD2. Sample: PBMCs, taken after 24 months of ibrutinib treatment. CDR3 nucleotide sequence: TGTGCCAGCAGTTCAATAGCGGGAGTCACAGATACGCAGTATTTT. It yields the protein CASSSIAGVTDTQYF.